Below are 29 T cell receptor beta chains sequenced from a single sample in a study of T-cell reconstitution after alpha-beta-depleted transplantation in children. Unique molecular identifiers featured in how the TCRbeta library was prepared. TCRdb re-analysed the PCR reads in MiXCR, keeping a single row per CDR3 protein. The sample contains 490,000 or so distinct CDR3 sequences, 10% to 13% of which appear only once. The specimen comprised PBMCs, sampled before TCRalphabeta/CD19-depleted stem cell transplant. The source of these receptors is a child under 10 years old with inherited bone marrow failure, due to receive a stem cell transplant.

This clonotype was seen a few times. This sequence joins TRBV28 and TRBJ2-5; D uncertain. CDR1 and CDR2 (germline): MDHEN, SYDVKM. CDR3 size: 16 residues. Deletions cut 6 bases from V and 0 bases from J, with 17 bases between. CDR3: CASSLTDGDYQETQYF. The CDR3 DNA reads TGTGCCAGCAGCCTTACGGACGGCGACTACCAAGAGACCCAGTACTTC.

This clonotype occurred many times. CDR3 loop: CASSPGPFYGYTF. Written as DNA, the CDR3 is TGTGCCAGCAGTCCCGGACCCTTCTATGGCTACACCTTC. The chain is built from TRBV6-6 and TRBJ1-2; D call uncertain. Trimming removed 5 bases at V and 4 bases at J, with 11 bases between. CDR1 is MNHNY and CDR2 is SVGAGI in the germline V gene (reference sequence). The CDR3 has 13 residues.

This sequence joins TRBV27 and TRBJ2-7; D gene ambiguous. Germline lookup yields CDR1 MNHEY and CDR2 SMNVEV (reference sequence). The CDR3 has 14 residues. Trimming pared 3 bases from V and 1 base from J, leaving 10 bases between. In DNA form, the CDR3 reads TGTGCCAGCAGTTTCGAGAGAGGTTCCTACGAGCAGTACTTC. This encodes CASSFERGSYEQYF.

This clonotype was seen repeatedly, ten times or more. CDR3 region: CASSVASLAAFPNEQFF. CDR3 sequence (DNA): TGTGCCAGCAGCGTAGCTTCCCTAGCTGCTTTTCCCAATGAGCAGTTCTTC. This chain uses TRBV9 with TRBJ2-1, with D perhaps matching TRBD2 (5 bases). The CDR3 loop spans 17 amino acids. From germline, CDR1 is SGDLS and CDR2 YYNGEE. V dropped 0 bases and J dropped 6 bases, with 19 bases sitting between them.

At least ten counts were recorded for this clonotype. The rearrangement uses TRBV29-1 and TRBJ2-7; 9 bases agree with TRBD1. The CDR3 runs 13 residues. Germline CDR1 and CDR2: SQVTM and ANQGSEA. V shed 7 bases and J 4 bases; nucleotides not matched to a gene: 8. In DNA form, the CDR3 reads TGCAGCGGCCAGGACAGGGGATCGTACGAGCAGTACTTC. Translated: CSGQDRGSYEQYF.

This chain joins TRBV7-8 and TRBJ2-5; TRBD2 agrees at 12 bases. This CDR3 has 16 amino acids. Germline CDR1 reads SGHVS; CDR2 reads FQNEAQ. V shed 1 base and J 4 bases; nucleotides not matched to a gene: 4. CDR3 nucleotide sequence: TGTGCCAGCAGCTTAGGACTAGCGGGAGCTGGAGAGACCCAGTACTTC. It translates to CASSLGLAGAGETQYF.

This clonotype was counted many times. The gene calls are TRBV29-1 and TRBJ1-1, with D hard to call. V dropped 4 bases and J dropped 6 bases, with 9 bases sitting between them. Germline CDR1 and CDR2: SQVTM and ANQGSEA. The CDR3 contains 11 residues. In DNA form, the CDR3 reads TGCAGCGTTGGCAGGAGTCCTGAAGCTTTCTTT. Translation gives CSVGRSPEAFF.

This clonotype was found many times. The chain uses TRBV15 and TRBJ2-7, with 7 positions matching TRBD1. This CDR3 region has 15 residues. Trimming took 0 bases from V and 4 from J; bases not matched to a gene: 6. Germline lookup yields CDR1 LNHNV and CDR2 YYDKDF (reference sequence). The CDR3 DNA reads TGTGCCACCAGCAGAGATAGGGGGACAGCATACGAGCAGTACTTC. Translated, it gives CATSRDRGTAYEQYF.

The chain employs TRBV5-1 and TRBJ2-7; 8 nucleotides agree with TRBD1. CDR3 length equals 13 residues. The germline CDR1 and CDR2 sequences are SGHRS and YFSETQ. V gave up 7 bases and J gave up 0 bases; unmatched junction bases: 3. The CDR3 here is CASSTGASYEQYF. The DNA for the CDR3 is TGCGCCAGCTCGACAGGGGCCTCCTACGAGCAGTACTTC.

This clonotype was detected ten times or more. The chain links TRBV15 to TRBJ1-5, with D perhaps TRBD1 (6 bases). Trimming removed 0 bases from V and 7 bases from J, with 13 bases in between. Germline CDR1 LNHNV, CDR2 YYDKDF (reference sequence). The CDR3 contains 15 residues. CDR3 sequence: CATSREGGQGQPQHF. The CDR3 nucleotides read TGTGCCACCAGCAGAGAGGGGGGTCAGGGGCAGCCCCAGCATTTT.

This clonotype came up many times. The rearrangement joins TRBV20-1 to TRBJ2-1; D remains ambiguous. V dropped 6 bases and J dropped 5 bases, with 20 bases sitting between them. The CDR3 spans 15 residues. CDR1 and CDR2 (germline): DFQATT, SNEGSKA (reference sequence). The CDR3 spells CSAPMTVSADNEQFF. The CDR3 coding sequence is TGCAGTGCCCCTATGACGGTATCAGCAGACAATGAGCAGTTCTTC.

V usage is TRBV19 and J usage is TRBJ1-5; no firm D call. The CDR3 contains 12 residues. Germline loops: CDR1 LNHDA, CDR2 SQIVND (reference sequence). The V end was cut by 3 bases, the J end by 7 bases, with 7 bases between. The CDR3 sequence: CASSISRQPQHF. The CDR3 DNA follows: TGTGCCAGTAGTATCTCGAGGCAGCCCCAGCATTTT.

At least ten counts were recorded for this clonotype. This chain joins TRBV20-1 and TRBJ2-7; unclear D gene. CDR1 and CDR2 from the germline V gene are DFQATT and SNEGSKA (reference sequence). Trimming removed 2 bases at V and 2 bases at J, with 7 bases between. There are 12 residues in the CDR3. The CDR3 sequence is CSARRVPYEQYF. The CDR3, as DNA: TGCAGTGCTAGACGCGTTCCCTACGAGCAGTACTTC.

In its sample, this clonotype was seen many times. This chain uses TRBV3-1 with TRBJ2-2; the match to TRBD2 covers 12 bases. This CDR3 has 17 amino acids. Germline V CDR1 and CDR2: LGHDT, YNNKEL (reference sequence). The V and J ends lost 2 bases and 5 bases, in that order; junction bases with no gene match: 6. The CDR3 coding sequence is TGTGCCAGCAGCCAAATACTAGCGGGAGGAGAAACCGGGGAGCTGTTTTTT. It yields the protein CASSQILAGGETGELFF.

This clonotype was observed at least ten times. The junction differs from germline at one of its ends, possibly a read error. V gene TRBV5-1 combines with J gene TRBJ2-1, with TRBD2 matching 16 bases. The CDR3 has 18 amino acids. Germline CDR1 and CDR2: SGHRS and YFSETQ. In nucleotides, the CDR3 is TGCGCCAGCAGGTTGGGACTAGCGGGAGGGCCTACCTACAATGAGCAGTTCTTC. Amino acid sequence: CASRLGLAGGPTYNEQFF.

This clonotype was seen ten or more times. The chain joins TRBV6-2 or TRBV6-3 to TRBJ1-1, with TRBD1 matching over 8 bases. The CDR3 runs 14 residues. With V trimmed by 10 bases and J by 5 bases, 12 bases remained unmatched. CDR1 and CDR2 from the germline V gene are MNHEY and SVGEGT. CDR3 nucleotide sequence: TGTGCCACTACGGACAGGGTGGTAGGGACTGAAGCTTTCTTT. Its protein product is CATTDRVVGTEAFF.

Here the CDR3 DNA reads TGTGCCAGCAGCCCGGACAGGGAGGTAGGCGCTTTCTTT. This gives the protein CASSPDREVGAFF. The chain has TRBV5-4 and TRBJ1-1; the match to TRBD1 covers 8 bases. Losses at the gene ends were 4 bases for V and 11 bases for J; bases not matched to a gene: 10. The CDR3 is 13 amino acids. Per germline, CDR1 SGHNT and CDR2 YYREEE (reference sequence).

The rearrangement uses TRBV20-1 and TRBJ2-7, with a tentative D call TRBD2 (6 bases). Looked up from germline, CDR1 is DFQATT and CDR2 is SNEGSKA (reference sequence). Trimming removed 2 bases at V and 2 bases at J, with 7 bases between. There are 12 residues in the CDR3. The CDR3 loop is CSARWRAYEQYF. The CDR3 region has the DNA TGCAGTGCTAGATGGAGGGCCTACGAGCAGTACTTC.

In this sample, this clonotype turned up many times. The chain is built from TRBV20-1 and TRBJ2-3; the D gene could be TRBD1 or TRBD2 (5 bases each). V shed 7 bases and J shed 4 bases, with 12 bases lying between them. There are 12 residues in the CDR3. The germline V gene encodes CDR1 DFQATT and CDR2 SNEGSKA (reference sequence). This CDR3 reads CSGDPKADTQYF. In DNA, the CDR3 is TGCAGTGGGGACCCCAAAGCAGATACGCAGTATTTT.

This clonotype was counted ten times or more. V usage is TRBV6-1 and J usage is TRBJ2-7; D possibly corresponds to TRBD2 (6 bases). This CDR3 has 14 residues. The V end was cut by 6 bases, the J end by 4 bases, with 16 bases between. Germline V CDR1 and CDR2: MNHNS, SASEGT. The CDR3 nucleotides are TGTGCCAGCAGCCTTACCGGGACTGAATACGAGCAGTACTTC. Translation: CASSLTGTEYEQYF.

This clonotype was picked up many times. This sequence joins TRBV18 and TRBJ2-7; 10 bases fit TRBD2. This CDR3 has 14 residues. From germline, CDR1 is KGHSH and CDR2 LQKENI. J was trimmed by 3 bases and V by 8 bases; bases with no gene match: 7. The CDR3 loop reads CASTGSGRGYEQYF. The CDR3 DNA sequence: TGTGCCAGCACGGGAAGCGGGAGGGGCTACGAGCAGTACTTC.

The rearrangement links TRBV4-2 to TRBJ2-3, with D unresolved. Trimming removed 4 bases from V and 8 bases from J, with 28 bases in between. The length of the CDR3 is 18 residues. Germline CDR1 is LGHNA and CDR2 is YNFKEQ. The CDR3 nucleotides read TGTGCCAGCAGCCCCGGGCTCCTCTCCCGCCCGGTTGTTGGTACGCAGTATTTT. Translation gives CASSPGLLSRPVVGTQYF.

This clonotype has a count of ten or more. V usage is TRBV29-1 and J usage is TRBJ2-7; 7 bases match TRBD1. This CDR3 contains 15 residues. CDR1 and CDR2 from the germline V gene are SQVTM and ANQGSEA. With 4 bases clipped from V and 3 bases from J, the junction kept 12 bases outside the gene matches. In DNA, the CDR3 is TGCAGCGTTGTCTTTGCGAACAGGGGAAACTACGAGCAGTACTTC. Protein sequence: CSVVFANRGNYEQYF.

This clonotype was detected ten times or more. The V and J genes are TRBV12-3 or TRBV12-4 and TRBJ2-1, with 9 nucleotides matching TRBD2. This CDR3 is built from 12 residues. J was trimmed by 12 bases and V by 6 bases; bases with no gene match: 6. In DNA form, the CDR3 reads TGTGCCAGCAGCCTAGCGGGAATTGTGCAGTTCTTC. This gives the protein CASSLAGIVQFF.

This chain joins TRBV28 and TRBJ2-3; D is undetermined. The germline CDR1 and CDR2 sequences are MDHEN and SYDVKM. V lost 3 bases and J lost 1, with 8 bases in between. The CDR3 loop spans 14 amino acids. The CDR3 nucleotides read TGTGCCAGCAGTTTGCGGACCCGCACAGATACGCAGTATTTT. The encoded protein is CASSLRTRTDTQYF. The full variable domain, in which reference TRBV28 and TRBJ2-3 provide the parts outside the CDR3, is DVKVTQSSRYLVKRTGEKVFLECVQDMDHENMFWYRQDPGLGLRLIYFSYDVKMKEKGDIPEGYSVSREKKERFSLILESASTNQTSMYLCASSLRTRTDTQYFGPGTRLTVL.

This clonotype was counted many times. The chain recombines TRBV20-1 with TRBJ2-7; possible D gene TRBD1, 5 bases. This CDR3 spans 14 amino acids. Germline V CDR1 and CDR2: DFQATT, SNEGSKA (reference sequence). Deletions cut 3 bases from V and 0 bases from J, with 12 bases between. This chain's CDR3 is CSASSQVNSYEQYF. The CDR3 bases are TGCAGTGCTAGCTCACAGGTGAACTCCTACGAGCAGTACTTC.

This clonotype appeared many times. The rearrangement links TRBV5-1 to TRBJ2-5; no clear D. Germline CDR1 is SGHRS and CDR2 is YFSETQ. V gave up 0 bases and J gave up 5 bases, with 5 bases separating them. The CDR3 is 12 amino acids. This chain's CDR3 is CASSLEDETQYF. The CDR3 coding sequence is TGCGCCAGCAGCTTGGAGGACGAGACCCAGTACTTC.

The rearrangement uses TRBV10-1 and TRBJ2-1, with D tentatively TRBD2 (6 bases). The CDR3 loop spans 16 amino acids. V gave up 2 bases and J gave up 7 bases, with 18 bases separating them. Germline V gene lookup returns CDR1 WNHNN and CDR2 SYGVQD (reference sequence). CDR3 nucleotide sequence: TGCGCCAGCAGTGAGGTTATTGGAGGGGTGAGTAATGAGCAGTTCTTC. Protein: CASSEVIGGVSNEQFF.

In this sample, this clonotype turned up many times. The V call is TRBV18, the J call TRBJ2-7, with 8 positions matching TRBD1. V shed 2 bases, J shed 5 bases, and the junction held 8 bases outside the gene matches. The CDR3 length is 15 residues. Germline lookup yields CDR1 KGHSH and CDR2 LQKENI. CDR3 DNA sequence: TGTGCCAGCTCACCAAACAGGGGGTTAGGCGACGAGCAGTACTTC. This codes for CASSPNRGLGDEQYF.